This T cell receptor beta chain was obtained from a study of blood T cell repertoires in COVID-19. Across the study: Donors in the United States, Italy and Spain gave samples during acute or convalescent COVID-19. Nucleic acid was either cDNA or gDNA, and it came from T cells, B-cell-depleted T cells, or PBMCs.

Libraries were prepared by immunoSEQ multiplex PCR; TCRdb keeps only in-frame clonotypes and omits some of them. The sample lists about 270,000 clones, less than 95% occurring once. Participant-reported clinical history was the basis for cohort assignment. This clonotype was obtained from a man aged 35 to 55 who had been exposed to COVID-19. Specimen: PBMCs or T cells enriched from blood (not recorded which).

The CDR3 DNA reads as TGTGCCAGCAGTTTCGGGACAGTTGGTGGCTACACCTTC. Translating it yields CASSFGTVGGYTF. The genes are TRBV12-3 or TRBV12-4 and TRBJ1-2; 7 nucleotides align to TRBD1. The V segment lost 3 bases and the J segment 7 bases; nucleotides outside the gene matches: 5. The CDR3 spans 13 residues.